This entry is about one T cell receptor (beta chain). The table lists this clonotype with a few counts. No cognate antigen has been identified for it. Nothing much larger sits one base from this clone, and base qualities are not available. TCRdb records Illumina HiSeq 1500 as the sequencer. In-frame beta chains were kept once TCRdb had trimmed the public reads at Q25 with fastp and called clones with MiXCR. Records with the same CDR3 protein are collapsed into one entry carrying the most frequent genes and DNA. The sample table holds hundreds of thousands of distinct CDR3 sequences, of which 24% were seen once. The top ten clonotypes cover less than 10% of the sample. This sample was taken from a study of T cell repertoires in cytomegalovirus infection (dated by TCRdb to 2018 to 2020). The study in broad terms: The HLA type of each donor mattered for the analysis, because public TCR beta signatures pointed to carriage of CMV infection along with the matching HLA type. Points the paper makes about the study in general: The ex vivo response was dominated by HLA-C-restricted CMV-specific TCR beta clonotypes, which also provided the single most frequent clonotype in two of eight donors. In both this cohort and an independent cohort of more than 350 donors, the cumulative frequency of public TCR beta family members distinguished carriers of CMV infection plus the relevant HLA type.

Inclusive of the bounding cysteine and phenylalanine, the CDR3 is 16 residues long. This entry keeps only the CDR3 DNA: 48 bases, framed from base 1. Per the germline V gene, KGHDR is the CDR1 and SFDVKD is the CDR2. V is clipped by 1 base and J by 4 bases, and the sequence between their germline boundaries is 12 bases long. This receptor was taken from a human donor in good health (CMV status not recorded). Some clones in this sample may be carry-over from other donors' samples. Here the chain combines TRBV24-1 and TRBJ2-2; matching of 5 bases hints at TRBD1 as the D gene. Sequencing used CD8+ T cells from PBMCs. The encoded CDR3 is CATSDLPPDSTGELFF. The base sequence is TGTGCCACCAGTGATTTACCCCCCGACAGCACCGGGGAGCTGTTTTTT.